The rows below give T cell receptor beta chains drawn from one sample of a study of blood T cell repertoires in COVID-19. Only in-frame clones appear in the TCRdb table, and some are missing; sequencing was by immunoSEQ multiplex PCR. Of approximately 160,000 clones listed, 80% to 90% were seen once; the top ten hold approximately 7.1%. Sample: peripheral blood. The receptors here all came from a woman in her forties or fifties in a cohort sampled during active or convalescent COVID-19. Both conserved end residues are part of each CDR3. The D gene is left open where the match is weak. Rows may omit the clone size; those that give it use once, few, many or a size class.

J | V | size | D | length | CDR3 | DNA
TRBJ2-5 | TRBV7-9 | . | . | 15 | CASSSGGQYQETQYF | TGTGCCAGCAGCTCCGGCGGTCAGTACCAAGAGACCCAGTACTTC
TRBJ1-1 | TRBV4-1 | . | . | 14 | CASSQDRGNFEVFF | TGCGCCAGCAGCCAAGATCGGGGGAACTTTGAAGTTTTCTTT
TRBJ1-6 | TRBV6-5 | . | TRBD1 | 14 | CASFPGQRNSPLHF | TGTGCCAGCTTTCCGGGACAGCGGAATTCACCCCTCCACTTT
TRBJ1-1 | TRBV5-6 | . | . | 13 | CASSDRVNTEAFF | TGTGCCAGCAGCGACAGAGTGAACACTGAAGCTTTCTTT
TRBJ1-2 | TRBV7-8 | . | . | 16 | CASSLDPFIANYGYTF | TGTGCCAGCAGCTTAGACCCGTTTATAGCTAACTATGGCTACACCTTC
TRBJ2-7 | TRBV5-1 | . | TRBD2 | 18 | CASSLEYSGGALIYEQYF | TGCGCCAGCAGCTTGGAATATAGCGGGGGGGCCCTGATCTACGAGCAGTACTTC
TRBJ1-2 | TRBV10-3 | . | . | 13 | CAISERGIDGYTF | TGTGCCATCAGTGAGCGGGGAATAGATGGCTACACCTTC
TRBJ1-2 | TRBV6-5 | . | TRBD1 | 14 | CASSPPGQGYGYTF | TGTGCCAGCAGTCCCCCCGGACAGGGATATGGCTACACCTTC
TRBJ1-2 | TRBV10-3 | . | . | 13 | CAIRDDRKYGYTF | TGTGCCATCAGGGACGACAGGAAATATGGCTACACCTTC
TRBJ2-7 | TRBV4-2 | . | . | 15 | CASSQGRDSRYEQYF | TGTGCCAGCAGCCAAGGTCGGGACTCGAGATACGAGCAGTACTTC
TRBJ2-4 | TRBV19 | few | . | 16 | CASSSQGRPNLNIQYF | TGTGCCAGTAGTTCACAGGGACGGCCGAACTTAAACATTCAGTACTTC
TRBJ2-5 | TRBV11-2 | once | . | 15 | CASSLPLGSQETQYF | TGTGCCAGCAGCCTCCCTCTAGGATCCCAAGAGACCCAGTACTTC
TRBJ1-1 | TRBV5-1 | few | TRBD1 | 14 | CASSWSGGRSEAFF | TGCGCCAGCAGCTGGTCAGGGGGCAGGTCTGAAGCTTTCTTT
TRBJ2-3 | TRBV3-1/TRBV3-2 | few | . | 15 | CASSQDLVPTDTQYF | TGTGCCAGCAGCCAAGATCTAGTGCCCACAGATACGCAGTATTTT
TRBJ2-1 | TRBV5-1 | . | . | 11 | CASSPDNEQFF | TGCGCCAGCAGCCCCGACAATGAGCAGTTCTTC
TRBJ1-4 | TRBV15 | . | TRBD1 | 16 | CATRLLQGLANEKLFF | TGTGCCACCAGACTATTACAGGGGCTGGCTAATGAAAAACTGTTTTTT
TRBJ2-7 | TRBV7-8 | . | . | 15 | CASSLEFGSAYEQYF | TGTGCCAGCAGCTTAGAATTCGGGTCAGCCTACGAGCAGTACTTC
TRBJ1-2 | TRBV6-5 | . | . | 14 | CASISATGGYGYTF | TGTGCCAGCATCTCGGCGACGGGGGGCTATGGCTACACCTTC
TRBJ1-1 | TRBV2 | . | . | 15 | CASSEGRGLATEAFF | TGTGCCAGCAGTGAAGGTAGAGGTCTGGCCACTGAAGCTTTCTTT
TRBJ1-2 | TRBV12-3/TRBV12-4 | . | . | 12 | CASSFGAGGYTF | TGTGCCAGCAGTTTCGGCGCGGGTGGCTACACCTTC
TRBJ2-1 | TRBV29-1 | . | TRBD2 | 15 | CSVEIGVAGSNEQFF | TGCAGCGTTGAAATCGGGGTAGCGGGGAGTAATGAGCAGTTCTTC
TRBJ1-2 | TRBV2 | . | TRBD1 | 15 | CASSEGRGLSLGYTF | TGTGCCAGCAGTGAAGGCAGGGGGCTATCGCTGGGCTACACCTTC
TRBJ2-1 | TRBV29-1 | . | . | 10 | CSVGDTRRFF | TGCAGCGTTGGCGACACCCGGCGGTTCTTC
TRBJ2-1 | TRBV10-3 | . | . | 15 | CAISEVYLEGNEQFF | TGTGCCATCAGTGAAGTTTACCTTGAGGGCAATGAGCAGTTCTTC
TRBJ2-3 | TRBV7-9 | few | . | 16 | CASSLFGSGSTDTQYF | TGTGCCAGCAGCTTATTCGGGTCTGGGAGCACAGATACGCAGTATTTT
TRBJ1-2 | TRBV7-9 | . | . | 15 | CASSSQLQGAYGYTF | TGTGCCAGCAGCTCGCAATTACAGGGTGCCTATGGCTACACCTTC
TRBJ2-7 | TRBV2 | . | . | 11 | CASRRHYEQYF | TGTGCCAGCAGAAGACACTACGAGCAGTACTTC
TRBJ1-5 | TRBV19 | . | . | 15 | CASSLTGGWAQPQHF | TGTGCCAGTAGTCTTACGGGGGGCTGGGCTCAGCCCCAGCATTTT
TRBJ2-6 | TRBV15 | once | . | 20 | CATSRDRRGVLVPGANVLTF | TGTGCCACCAGCAGAGATCGGAGAGGCGTTTTGGTCCCTGGGGCCAACGTCCTGACTTTC
TRBJ1-4 | TRBV10-3 | . | . | 15 | CAISDIRGGNEKLFF | TGTGCCATCAGTGATATTAGGGGAGGCAATGAAAAACTGTTTTTT
TRBJ1-1 | TRBV10-3 | . | TRBD1 | 13 | CAISETGDTEAFF | TGTGCCATCAGTGAGACAGGGGACACTGAAGCTTTCTTT
TRBJ1-5 | TRBV19 | . | . | 14 | CASSIPGHPGPQHF | TGTGCCAGTAGTATCCCAGGGCACCCAGGGCCCCAGCATTTT
TRBJ1-1 | TRBV10-3 | . | . | 14 | CAISERQGNTEAFF | TGTGCCATCAGTGAGAGGCAGGGGAACACTGAAGCTTTCTTT
TRBJ1-4 | TRBV19 | . | TRBD1 | 13 | CASQGANNEKLFF | TGTGCCAGTCAGGGGGCCAACAATGAAAAACTGTTTTTT
TRBJ1-2 | TRBV5-5 | . | TRBD1 | 14 | CASSWNRGNYGYTF | TGTGCCAGCAGCTGGAACAGGGGTAACTATGGCTACACCTTC
TRBJ1-1 | TRBV18 | once | . | 13 | CASSPGRPSEAFF | TGTGCCAGCTCACCAGGCAGGCCTTCTGAAGCTTTCTTT
TRBJ2-3 | TRBV29-1 | . | TRBD2 | 14 | CSVERGGNGDTQYF | TGCAGCGTTGAACGGGGGGGCAATGGAGATACGCAGTATTTT
TRBJ2-5 | TRBV5-6 | . | TRBD2 | 15 | CASSSGGRARETQYF | TGTGCCAGCAGCTCGGGGGGACGGGCCCGGGAGACCCAGTACTTC
TRBJ1-1 | TRBV28 | . | . | 12 | CASSQQNTEAFF | TGTGCCAGCAGTCAACAGAACACTGAAGCTTTCTTT
TRBJ1-5 | TRBV7-2 | . | . | 15 | CASSPAGGHNQPQHF | TGTGCCAGCAGCCCCGCTGGCGGTCATAATCAGCCCCAGCATTTT
TRBJ2-6 | TRBV4-3 | . | . | 16 | CASSQRVGAGANVLTF | TGCGCCAGCAGCCAAAGAGTAGGAGCTGGGGCCAACGTCCTGACTTTC
TRBJ1-2 | TRBV15 | . | . | 12 | CATGRTNYGYTF | TGTGCCACCGGGAGAACCAACTATGGCTACACCTTC
TRBJ2-1 | TRBV13 | . | TRBD2 | 16 | CASSWGIAGGWSEQFF | TGTGCCAGCAGTTGGGGAATAGCGGGGGGTTGGAGTGAGCAGTTCTTC
TRBJ1-4 | TRBV6-5 | . | . | 15 | CASSYSGQNRQKLFF | TGTGCCAGCAGTTACTCAGGACAGAACAGGCAAAAACTGTTTTTT
TRBJ2-7 | TRBV7-9 | many | . | 12 | CASSLTAYEQYF | TGTGCCAGCAGCTTAACGGCCTACGAGCAGTACTTC
TRBJ1-2 | TRBV2 | . | . | 14 | CASSENQGNYGYTF | TGTGCCAGCAGTGAAAACCAGGGAAACTATGGCTACACCTTC